The clone carrying this T cell receptor (beta chain) has only one observation. The data were taken from a study of shared T cell receptors in the human thymus. Here immunoSEQ multiplex PCR was the method, and the copy in TCRdb shows in-frame clones only, minus some. The sample consists of about 660,000 clones, 70% to 90% of them appearing once. These data are also associated with another study on human thymus T cells. Per that study: It was healthy Finnish infants having corrective surgery for congenital heart defects who were the donors. The study used thymus tissue resected during corrective heart surgery. Repertoires sampled from thymus and blood appeared biased in V and J gene usage. There were highly overlapping thymic repertoires among unrelated individuals, as related research reported.

The TCR originated in a boy under three years old with a congenital heart defect. The material sequenced was thymocytes.

CDR3 region: CASSQGVGQGFAATNEKLFF. Here the CDR3 DNA reads TGTGCCAGCAGCCAAGGAGTGGGACAGGGGTTCGCGGCAACTAATGAAAAACTGTTTTTT. The rearrangement joins TRBV4-2 to TRBJ1-4, with 10 bases matching TRBD1. Germline V gene data show CDR1 as LGHNA and CDR2 as YNFKEQ. The V and J ends lost 1 base and 0 bases, in that order; junction bases with no gene match: 11. The CDR3 length is 20 residues.